This TCR beta chain was found in a study of beta chain features in type 1 diabetes. About the research overall: Cell yields, gender and age were comparable in patients and healthy donors.

Study findings and constraints: TCRB CDR3 length was moderately but significantly reduced in all four CD4+ subsets of Type 1 diabetes patients.

This clone was detected a few times. Its antigen remains unknown. Germline CDR1 MNHEY, CDR2 SMNVEV (reference sequence). The CDR3 is 11 residues long. The V and J ends lost 10 bases and 6 bases respectively, with 13 bases between them. cDNA synthesis used the whole RNA isolate, giving expressed TCRB sequences. Repertoires were generated with immunoSEQ multiplex PCR, while TCRdb's copy carries only in-frame clones and drops some. Found here are approximately 730,000 clones, around 15% of them singletons; the top ten hold approximately 0.022%. Input material: naive CD4+ T cells from blood. The receptor was derived from a young man with type 1 diabetes. The V call is TRBV27, the J call TRBJ2-7; TRBD2 might be the D (5 bases). In DNA, the CDR3 is TGTGCCACCACGGACTCCCGCGAGCAGTACTTC. This sequence encodes CATTDSREQYF.